This T cell receptor beta chain was sequenced in a study of T cell responses to AZD1222 COVID-19 vaccine. Overall study: Analysis merged second doses at about 4 or about 12 weeks.

On this clone: Its antigen remains unknown.

Assay used: immunoSEQ multiplex PCR; TCRdb lists only in-frame clones, some missing. This table has about 78,000 clones, roughly four fifths appearing once. The study, taken as a whole, reports: White British donors predominated, females outnumbered males, and clonal diversity was possibly underestimated. Baseline serostatus was positive in only a handful of AZD1222 recipients. There were vaccine-associated CD4 TCRs across spike, dominant at 160-218 and 743-854.

The specimen comprised peripheral blood, sampled on day 0 of AZD1222 vaccination. This receptor was taken from an adult in good health.

The CDR3 nucleotides are TGTGCCAGCAGCCCCACCCTAGGGGGGGGGCCTTCTGAGACCCAGTACTTC. Protein sequence: CASSPTLGGGPSETQYF. The chain links TRBV5-4 to TRBJ2-5; possible D gene TRBD2, 7 bases. Germline assignment: CDR1 SGHNT and CDR2 YYREEE (reference sequence). Trimming took 4 bases from V and 5 from J, leaving 24 bases between them. This CDR3 has 17 amino acids.